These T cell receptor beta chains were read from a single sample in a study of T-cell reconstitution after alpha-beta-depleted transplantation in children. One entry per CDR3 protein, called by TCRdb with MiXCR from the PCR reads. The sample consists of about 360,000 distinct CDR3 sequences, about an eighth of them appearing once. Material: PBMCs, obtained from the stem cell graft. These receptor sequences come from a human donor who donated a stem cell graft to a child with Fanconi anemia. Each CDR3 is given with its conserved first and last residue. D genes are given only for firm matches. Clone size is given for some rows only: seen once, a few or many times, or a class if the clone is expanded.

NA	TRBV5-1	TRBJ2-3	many	CASSQTATKSTDTQYF	TGCGCCAGCAGCCAAACAGCGACGAAATCCACAGATACGCAGTATTTT
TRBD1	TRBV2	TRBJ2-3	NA	CACCLAGTGVGSDTQYF	TGTGCCTGCTGTTTAGCCGGGACAGGGGTAGGGTCAGATACGCAGTATTTT
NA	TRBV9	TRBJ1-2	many	CASSVVSEQLYGYTF	TGTGCCAGCAGCGTAGTGTCGGAACAGCTCTATGGCTACACCTTC
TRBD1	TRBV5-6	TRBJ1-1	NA	CASSSGQGRAEAFF	TGTGCCAGCAGCTCGGGACAGGGGAGGGCTGAAGCTTTCTTT
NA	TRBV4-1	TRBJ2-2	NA	CASSQRGGPNGELFF	TGCGCCAGCAGCCAAAGAGGGGGGCCGAACGGGGAGCTGTTTTTT
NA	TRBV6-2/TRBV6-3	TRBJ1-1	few	CASSYPSRTLNTEAFF	TGTGCCAGCAGTTACCCCTCGAGGACGTTGAACACTGAAGCTTTCTTT
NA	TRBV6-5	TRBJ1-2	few	CATTPGRNYGYTF	TGTGCCACCACCCCAGGGCGAAACTATGGCTACACCTTC
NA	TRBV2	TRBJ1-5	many	CASSEQGGGNQPQHF	TGTGCCAGCAGCGAACAGGGAGGCGGCAATCAGCCCCAGCATTTT
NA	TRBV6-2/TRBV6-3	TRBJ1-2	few	CASAAGPNYGYTF	TGTGCCAGCGCTGCAGGGCCTAACTATGGCTACACCTTC
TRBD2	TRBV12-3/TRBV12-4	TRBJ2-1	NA	CASSFPGTSGLQFF	TGTGCCAGCAGTTTTCCTGGGACTAGCGGGCTGCAGTTCTTC
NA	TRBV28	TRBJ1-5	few	CASSSPSKQPQHF	TGTGCCAGCAGTTCCCCAAGTAAGCAGCCCCAGCATTTT
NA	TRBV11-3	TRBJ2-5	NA	CASSAGSQETQYF	TGTGCCAGCAGCGCAGGGTCGCAAGAGACCCAGTACTTC
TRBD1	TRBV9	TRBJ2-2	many	CASSKAGTDNTGELFF	TGTGCCAGCAGTAAGGCCGGGACAGACAACACCGGGGAGCTGTTTTTT
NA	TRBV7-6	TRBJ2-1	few	CASSLVGGRNTVNEQFF	TGTGCCAGCAGCTTAGTCGGGGGCAGAAATACCGTGAATGAGCAGTTCTTC
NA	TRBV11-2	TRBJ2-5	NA	CASSAEGAQETQYF	TGTGCCAGCAGCGCAGAAGGGGCCCAAGAGACCCAGTACTTC
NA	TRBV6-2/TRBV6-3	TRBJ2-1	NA	CASTLRGGRHNEQFF	TGTGCCAGCACCCTAAGGGGGGGGCGGCATAATGAGCAGTTCTTC
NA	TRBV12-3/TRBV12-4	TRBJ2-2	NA	CASRRDANTGELFF	TGTGCCAGCAGGAGGGACGCGAACACCGGGGAGCTGTTTTTT
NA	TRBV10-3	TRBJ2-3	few	CAISLQGRDTQYF	TGTGCCATCAGCTTACAGGGAAGAGATACGCAGTATTTT
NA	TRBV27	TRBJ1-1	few	CASSLVPPTEAFF	TGTGCCAGCAGTTTGGTTCCCCCAACGGAAGCTTTCTTT
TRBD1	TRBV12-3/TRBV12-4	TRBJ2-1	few	CASGTGGPTEQFF	TGTGCCAGCGGGACAGGGGGCCCAACTGAGCAGTTCTTC
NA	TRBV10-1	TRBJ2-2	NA	CASSGGGNRPNTGELFF	TGCGCCAGCAGTGGTGGAGGAAACAGACCGAACACCGGGGAGCTGTTTTTT
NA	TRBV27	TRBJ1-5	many	CASSLQAGNQPQHF	TGTGCCAGCAGCTTACAGGCTGGGAATCAGCCCCAGCATTTT
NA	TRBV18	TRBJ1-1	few	CASSPTGPQAFF	TGTGCCAGCTCACCTACAGGGCCCCAAGCTTTCTTT
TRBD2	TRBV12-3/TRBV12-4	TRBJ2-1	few	CASREGSGYEQFF	TGTGCCAGCAGAGAGGGTAGCGGGTATGAGCAGTTCTTC
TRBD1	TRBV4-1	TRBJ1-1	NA	CASSQEDRGDEAFF	TGCGCCAGCAGCCAAGAGGACAGGGGCGACGAAGCTTTCTTT
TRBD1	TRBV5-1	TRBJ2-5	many	CASSRSGTDETQYF	TGCGCCAGCAGCCGTTCGGGGACAGACGAGACCCAGTACTTC
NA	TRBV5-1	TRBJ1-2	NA	CASSGQDYGGYTF	TGCGCCAGCAGCGGCCAGGACTATGGTGGCTACACCTTC
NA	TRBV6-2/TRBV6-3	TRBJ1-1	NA	CASSHRRSAAFF	TGTGCCAGCAGTCACCGACGGAGTGCGGCTTTCTTT